The entry below describes one T cell receptor beta chain. What antigen it recognizes has not been identified. There are no base qualities to consult, and no much larger clone falls within one base. To find tumor-specific TCR clonotypes, researchers sequenced baseline tumor tissue that had been collected prior to treatment. The study used next-generation sequencing of T-cell receptor sequences to monitor peripheral T-cell lymphoma patients receiving frontline treatment on a trial. This sample is part of a study of circulating tumor DNA in untreated peripheral T-cell lymphoma (dated by TCRdb to 2020 to 2023). General conclusions and limits of the study: Tumor-specific clonotypes were identified in 75% to 80% of patients, from roughly nine tenths of baseline tissues and 67% of baseline serum samples.

The CDR3 holds 13 amino acids from the cysteine to the phenylalanine. Only CDR3 DNA remains: 39 bases, in frame from the first base. V gives up 3 bases and J gives up 8 bases, and the segment between their germline ends measures 13 bases. The germline V gene (reference sequence) supplies CDR1 GTSNPN and CDR2 SVGIG. The library was made by the immunoSEQ multiplex PCR assay. TCRdb mirrors the immuneACCESS table, restricted to in-frame sequences. Some clones are absent from its copies; in checked studies, under half trace to an unresolved V gene, and the reason for the others is unknown. The sample table holds under 3,000 clones, of which about 58% were seen once. The ten largest clonotypes hold 7.5% to 10% of the sample.

The TCR originated in a human donor with peripheral T-cell lymphoma. Material for sequencing was tumor tissue. Recombination joined TRBV30 with TRBJ2-2; the D gene cannot be resolved beyond TRBD1 or TRBD2, each matching 5 bases. The DNA sequence is as follows: TGTGCCTGGAGAACCGGGACGCGAGGGGAGCTGTTTTTT. Translated, this gives CAWRTGTRGELFF.